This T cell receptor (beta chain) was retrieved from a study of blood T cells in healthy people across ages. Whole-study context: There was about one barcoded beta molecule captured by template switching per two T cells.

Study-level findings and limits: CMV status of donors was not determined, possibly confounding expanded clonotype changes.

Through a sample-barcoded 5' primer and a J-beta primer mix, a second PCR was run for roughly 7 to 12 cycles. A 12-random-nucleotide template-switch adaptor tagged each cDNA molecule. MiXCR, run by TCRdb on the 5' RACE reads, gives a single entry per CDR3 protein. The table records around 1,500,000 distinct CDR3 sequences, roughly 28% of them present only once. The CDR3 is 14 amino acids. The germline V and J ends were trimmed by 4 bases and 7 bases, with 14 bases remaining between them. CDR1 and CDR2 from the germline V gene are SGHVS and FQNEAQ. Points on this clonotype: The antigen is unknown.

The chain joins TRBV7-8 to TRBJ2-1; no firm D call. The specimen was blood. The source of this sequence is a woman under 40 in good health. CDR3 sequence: CASSSIRNANEQFF. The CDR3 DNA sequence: TGTGCCAGCAGCTCAATTAGAAACGCGAATGAGCAGTTCTTC.